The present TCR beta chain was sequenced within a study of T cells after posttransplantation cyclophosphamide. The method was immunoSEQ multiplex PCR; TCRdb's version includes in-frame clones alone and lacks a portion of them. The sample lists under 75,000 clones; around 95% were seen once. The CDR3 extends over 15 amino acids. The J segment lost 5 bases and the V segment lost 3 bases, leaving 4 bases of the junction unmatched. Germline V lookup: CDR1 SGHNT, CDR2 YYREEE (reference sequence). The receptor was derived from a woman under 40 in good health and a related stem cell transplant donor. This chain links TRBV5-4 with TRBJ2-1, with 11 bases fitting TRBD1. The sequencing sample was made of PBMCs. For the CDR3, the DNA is TGTGCCAGCAGCTCCGGGACAGGGGGAAACAATGAGCAGTTCTTC. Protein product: CASSSGTGGNNEQFF.